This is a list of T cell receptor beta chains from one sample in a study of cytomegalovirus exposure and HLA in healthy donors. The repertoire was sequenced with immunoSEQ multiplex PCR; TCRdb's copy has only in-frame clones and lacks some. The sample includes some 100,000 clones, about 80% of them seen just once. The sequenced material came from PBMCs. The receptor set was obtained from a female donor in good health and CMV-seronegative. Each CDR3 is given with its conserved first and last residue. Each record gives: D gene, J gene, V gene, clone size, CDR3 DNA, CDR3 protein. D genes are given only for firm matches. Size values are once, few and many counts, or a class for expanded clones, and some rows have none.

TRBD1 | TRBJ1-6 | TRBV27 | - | TGTGCCAGCAACACAGGGGGCATGTATTCACCCCTCCACTTT | CASNTGGMYSPLHF
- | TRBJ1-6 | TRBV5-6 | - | TGTGCCAGCAGCTTGGCCGCGGGGGGGCGGCTCCGGGATTCACCCCTCCACTTT | CASSLAAGGRLRDSPLHF
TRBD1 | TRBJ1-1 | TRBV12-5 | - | TGTGCTAGTGGTTTGGGGACAGGGGAAGCTTTCTTT | CASGLGTGEAFF
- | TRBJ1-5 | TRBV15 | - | TGTGCCACCAGCAGAGTTTCAGGGGATGTGCAGCCCCAGCATTTT | CATSRVSGDVQPQHF
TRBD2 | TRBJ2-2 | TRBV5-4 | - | TGTGCCAGCAGCTCGGGACTAGCTAGCACCGGGGAGCTGTTTTTT | CASSSGLASTGELFF
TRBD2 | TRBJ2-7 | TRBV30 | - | TGTGCCTGGAGCGTAGCGGGGGGTGACGAGCAGTACTTC | CAWSVAGGDEQYF
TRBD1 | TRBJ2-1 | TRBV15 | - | TGTGCCACCAGTGAAGGGACAGGGGTCGGCGATGAGCAGTTCTTC | CATSEGTGVGDEQFF
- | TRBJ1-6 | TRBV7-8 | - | TGTGCCAGCAGCTTAGGGGGCCAGACCTCCTATAATTCACCCCTCCACTTT | CASSLGGQTSYNSPLHF
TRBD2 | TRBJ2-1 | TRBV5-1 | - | TGCGCCAGCAGCCTTAGGACTAGCGCCTCCTACAATGAGCAGTTCTTC | CASSLRTSASYNEQFF
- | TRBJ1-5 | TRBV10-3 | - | TGTGCCATCAGACAGGGCTTAGATCAGCCCCAGCATTTT | CAIRQGLDQPQHF
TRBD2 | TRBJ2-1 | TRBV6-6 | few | TGTGCCAGCAGTCCCGCGGGGGGCCAATTGGGCAATGAGCAGTTCTTC | CASSPAGGQLGNEQFF
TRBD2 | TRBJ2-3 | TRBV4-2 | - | TGTGCCAGCAGCCAATTGGCGAGCGGGGGAGATACGCAGTATTTT | CASSQLASGGDTQYF
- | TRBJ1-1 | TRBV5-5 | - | TGTGCCAGCATCATCCGGGGGGGGAACACTGAAGCTTTCTTT | CASIIRGGNTEAFF
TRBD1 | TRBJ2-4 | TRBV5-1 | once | TGCGCCAGCAGCTCCGGGAACGGTGGGACAGCTGCCAAAAACATTCAGTACTTC | CASSSGNGGTAAKNIQYF
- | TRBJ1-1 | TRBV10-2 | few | TGCGCCAGCACCCAGATGAACACTGAAGCTTTCTTT | CASTQMNTEAFF
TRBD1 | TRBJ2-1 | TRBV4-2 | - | TGTGCCAGCAGCCAGGAAATTTACAGGGGTGGAAATGAGCAGTTCTTC | CASSQEIYRGGNEQFF
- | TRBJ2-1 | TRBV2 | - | TGTGCCAGCAGTGAGGGGGGGCTAGCCCTGTTCTTC | CASSEGGLALFF
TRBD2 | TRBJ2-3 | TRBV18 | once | TGTGCCAGCTCACCTTTGGAGGGAGGGAGAACCAGGGATACGCAGTATTTT | CASSPLEGGRTRDTQYF
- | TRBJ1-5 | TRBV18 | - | TGTGCCAGCTCACCAGACGCCACAGGTGCATCGCCCCAGCATTTT | CASSPDATGASPQHF
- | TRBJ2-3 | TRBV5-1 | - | TGCGCCAGCAGCCAACGGACTAGCACAGATACGCAGTATTTT | CASSQRTSTDTQYF
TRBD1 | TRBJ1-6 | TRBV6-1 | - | TGTGCCAGCAAGGACAGGGTGGGATCACCCCTCCACTTT | CASKDRVGSPLHF
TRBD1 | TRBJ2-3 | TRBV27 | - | TGTGCCAGCAGTTTAAAGGTTCCGGAAGGGGGCAGGACAGATACGCAGTATTTT | CASSLKVPEGGRTDTQYF
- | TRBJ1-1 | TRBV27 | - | TGTGCCAGCAGTTACCGGGAGGGGACTGAAGCTTTCTTT | CASSYREGTEAFF
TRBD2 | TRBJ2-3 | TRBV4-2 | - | TGTGCCAGCAGCCAAGATAAGACTAGCGGGGCAGATACGCAGTATTTT | CASSQDKTSGADTQYF
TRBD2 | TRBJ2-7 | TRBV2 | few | TGTGCCAGCACGGTGGGAGGGGCCTACGAGCAGTACTTC | CASTVGGAYEQYF
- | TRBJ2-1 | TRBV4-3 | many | TGCGCCAGCAGCCAAGATGACTCCACTGCCTACAATGAGCAGTTCTTC | CASSQDDSTAYNEQFF
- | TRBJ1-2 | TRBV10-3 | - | TGTGCCATCAGTGATTTAGACAGGTTAAACTATGGCTACACCTTC | CAISDLDRLNYGYTF
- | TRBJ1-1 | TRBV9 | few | TGTGCCAGCAGCGTAGGGACCTCCGCGGGATACACTGAAGCTTTCTTT | CASSVGTSAGYTEAFF
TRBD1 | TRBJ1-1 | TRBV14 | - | TGTGCCAGCAGCCAAGCGGGACAGGAAAGACAAAGGTTT | CASSQAGQERQRF
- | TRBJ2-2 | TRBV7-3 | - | TGTGCCAGCAGCTTAACGGGCTACGGGAACACCGGGGAGCTGTTTTTT | CASSLTGYGNTGELFF
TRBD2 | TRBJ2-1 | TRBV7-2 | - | TGTGCCAGCAGCGTCGACCAGACTAGCGGGATGGCTTGGGAGCAGTTCTTC | CASSVDQTSGMAWEQFF
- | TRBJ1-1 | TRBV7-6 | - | TGTGCCAGCAGCTTAGGCGGAGGGCCTATGAACACTGAAGCTTTCTTT | CASSLGGGPMNTEAFF
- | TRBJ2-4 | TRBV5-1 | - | TGCGCCAGCAGCTCGGGTATGAACATTCAGTACTTC | CASSSGMNIQYF
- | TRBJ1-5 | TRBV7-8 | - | TGTGCCAGCAGCTCCTCGGGGGGCGGCAATCAGCCCCAGCATTTT | CASSSSGGGNQPQHF
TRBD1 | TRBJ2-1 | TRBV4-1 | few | TGCGCCAGCAGCCTAGAGGGGACAGGAAGGAACAATGAGCAGTTCTTC | CASSLEGTGRNNEQFF
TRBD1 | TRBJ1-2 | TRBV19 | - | TGTGCCAGTAGTATAACAGGGGCTTTATATGGCTACACCTTC | CASSITGALYGYTF
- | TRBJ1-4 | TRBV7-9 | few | TGTGCCAGCAGCCGACGGTTCGACAGCTACGATGCAACTAATGAAAAACTGTTTTTT | CASSRRFDSYDATNEKLFF
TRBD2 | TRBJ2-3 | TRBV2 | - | TGTGCCAGCAAACCGGGACTAGCGGGGTTAGATACGCAGTATTTT | CASKPGLAGLDTQYF
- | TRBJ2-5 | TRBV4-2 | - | TGTGCCAGCAGGGGGGGGCACCAAGAGACCCAGTACTTC | CASRGGHQETQYF
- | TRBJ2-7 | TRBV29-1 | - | TGCAGCGTTTCAGGGGCCATTTACGAGCAGTACTTC | CSVSGAIYEQYF
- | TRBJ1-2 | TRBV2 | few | TGTGCCAGCTCCGTTGACTATGGCTACACCTTC | CASSVDYGYTF
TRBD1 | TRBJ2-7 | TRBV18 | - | TGTGCCAGCTCACCCGGGACAGGGGGCACCCAGTGGGCCTACGAGCAGTACTTC | CASSPGTGGTQWAYEQYF
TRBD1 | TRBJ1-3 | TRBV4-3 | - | TGCGCCAGCAGCCAAGACATAGGACAGGGGAACACCATATATTTT | CASSQDIGQGNTIYF
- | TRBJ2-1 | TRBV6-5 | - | TGTGCCAGCAGCCCCAATGCGGGGAATGAGCAGTTCTTC | CASSPNAGNEQFF
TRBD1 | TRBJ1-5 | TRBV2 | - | TGTGCCAGCAGTGAATTGCGACAGGGGGGCCCAAGTCAGCCCCAGCATTTT | CASSELRQGGPSQPQHF
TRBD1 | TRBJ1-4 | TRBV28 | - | TGTGCCAGCACGGGACAGATAAATGAAAAACTGTTTTTT | CASTGQINEKLFF
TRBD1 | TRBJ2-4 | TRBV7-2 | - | TGTGCCAGCAGCCTATATAGGGGTGGAGGTCAGGGGGACCAAAACATTCAGTACTTC | CASSLYRGGGQGDQNIQYF
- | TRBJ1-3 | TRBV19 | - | TGTGCCAGTAGTCCTCTTGGAGGGCTTAGCTCTGGAAACACCATATATTTT | CASSPLGGLSSGNTIYF
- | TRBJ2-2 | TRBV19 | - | TGTGCCAGTAGTATTTACAGCCTAAACACCGGGGAGCTGTTTTTT | CASSIYSLNTGELFF
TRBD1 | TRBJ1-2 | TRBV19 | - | TGTGCCACTGCACAGGGGGCGGGATCGAACTATGGCTACACCTTC | CATAQGAGSNYGYTF
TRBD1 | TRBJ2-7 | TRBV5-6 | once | TGTGCCAGCAGCTCCGGGACAGAGAACTACGAGCAGTACTTC | CASSSGTENYEQYF
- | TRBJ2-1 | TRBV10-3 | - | TGTGCCATCAAGGATGGCGGAGCCTCCTACAATGAGCAGTTCTTC | CAIKDGGASYNEQFF
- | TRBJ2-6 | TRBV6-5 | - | TGTGCCAGTAAGAGCTCTGGGGCCAACGTCCTGACTTTC | CASKSSGANVLTF